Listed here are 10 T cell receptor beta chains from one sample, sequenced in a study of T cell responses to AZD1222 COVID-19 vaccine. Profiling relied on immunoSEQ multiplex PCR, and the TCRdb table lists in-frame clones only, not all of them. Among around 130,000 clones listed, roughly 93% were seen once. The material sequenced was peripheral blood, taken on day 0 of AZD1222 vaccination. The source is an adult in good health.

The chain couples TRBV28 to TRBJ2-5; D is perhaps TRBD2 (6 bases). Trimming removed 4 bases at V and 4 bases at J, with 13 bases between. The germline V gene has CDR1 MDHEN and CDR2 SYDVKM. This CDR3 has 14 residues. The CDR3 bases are TGTGCCAGCAGTTACGGAGGGATTCGAGAGACCCAGTACTTC. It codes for CASSYGGIRETQYF.

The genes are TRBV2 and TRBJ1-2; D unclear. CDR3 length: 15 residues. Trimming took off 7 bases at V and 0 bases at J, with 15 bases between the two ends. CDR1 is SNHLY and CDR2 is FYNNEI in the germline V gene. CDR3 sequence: CASTREAETNYGYTF. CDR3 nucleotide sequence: TGTGCCAGCACGAGGGAGGCTGAAACTAACTATGGCTACACCTTC.

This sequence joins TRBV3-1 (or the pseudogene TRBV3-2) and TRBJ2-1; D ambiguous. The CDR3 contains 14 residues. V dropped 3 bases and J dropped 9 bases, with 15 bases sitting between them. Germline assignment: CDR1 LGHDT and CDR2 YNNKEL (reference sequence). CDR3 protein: CASSQSLGSVEQFF. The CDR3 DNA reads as TGTGCCAGCAGCCAGTCTCTGGGGTCGGTTGAGCAGTTCTTC.

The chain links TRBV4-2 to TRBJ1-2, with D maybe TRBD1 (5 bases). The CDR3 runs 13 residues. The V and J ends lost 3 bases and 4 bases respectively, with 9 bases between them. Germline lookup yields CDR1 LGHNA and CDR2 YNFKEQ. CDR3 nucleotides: TGTGCCAGCAGCCACGGCAGGGCCTATGGCTACACCTTC. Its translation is CASSHGRAYGYTF.

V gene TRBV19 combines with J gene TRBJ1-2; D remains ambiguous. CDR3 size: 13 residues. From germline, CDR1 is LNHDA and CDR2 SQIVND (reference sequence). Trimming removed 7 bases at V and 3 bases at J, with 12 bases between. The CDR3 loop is CASTPREYYGYTF. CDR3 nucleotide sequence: TGTGCCAGTACCCCGAGGGAGTACTATGGCTACACCTTC.

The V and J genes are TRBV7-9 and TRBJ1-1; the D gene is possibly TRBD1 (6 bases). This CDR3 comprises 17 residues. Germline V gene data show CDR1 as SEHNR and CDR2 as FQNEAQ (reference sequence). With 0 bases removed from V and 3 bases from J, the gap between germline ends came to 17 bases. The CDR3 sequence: CASSLAQGRGAHTEAFF. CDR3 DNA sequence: TGTGCCAGCAGCTTAGCACAGGGAAGGGGTGCGCACACTGAAGCTTTCTTT.

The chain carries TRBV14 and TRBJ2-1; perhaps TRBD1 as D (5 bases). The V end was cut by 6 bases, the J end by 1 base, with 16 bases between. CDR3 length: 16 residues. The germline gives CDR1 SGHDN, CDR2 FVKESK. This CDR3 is CASSDDRDPSYNEQFF. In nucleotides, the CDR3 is TGTGCCAGCAGTGATGACAGAGACCCTTCCTACAATGAGCAGTTCTTC.

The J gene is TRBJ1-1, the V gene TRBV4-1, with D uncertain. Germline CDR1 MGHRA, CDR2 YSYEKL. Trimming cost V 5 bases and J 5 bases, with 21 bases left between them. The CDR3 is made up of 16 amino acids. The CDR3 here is CASSSYGQAFGTEAFF. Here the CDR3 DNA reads TGCGCCAGCAGCTCCTACGGGCAGGCCTTTGGTACTGAAGCTTTCTTT.

For the CDR3, the DNA is TGTGCCTGGAGTTTGGGGGCAAATCAGCCCCAGCATTTT. Translated, it gives CAWSLGANQPQHF. V gene TRBV30 combines with J gene TRBJ1-5, with TRBD1 as a possible D gene (6 bases). Germline V CDR1 and CDR2: GTSNPN, SVGIG (reference sequence). Trimming stripped 2 bases from V and 4 bases from J, with 9 bases between. This CDR3 region has 13 residues.

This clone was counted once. DNA for the CDR3: TGTGCCAGCCGAACATCCAGCGGGAGTTCGTTCGAGCAGTACTTC. Protein: CASRTSSGSSFEQYF. The chain uses TRBV27 and TRBJ2-7; 8 nucleotides align to TRBD2. V lost 8 bases to trimming and J lost 6 bases; unmatched junction nucleotides: 15. CDR3 length equals 15 residues. Germline V CDR1 and CDR2: MNHEY, SMNVEV (reference sequence).